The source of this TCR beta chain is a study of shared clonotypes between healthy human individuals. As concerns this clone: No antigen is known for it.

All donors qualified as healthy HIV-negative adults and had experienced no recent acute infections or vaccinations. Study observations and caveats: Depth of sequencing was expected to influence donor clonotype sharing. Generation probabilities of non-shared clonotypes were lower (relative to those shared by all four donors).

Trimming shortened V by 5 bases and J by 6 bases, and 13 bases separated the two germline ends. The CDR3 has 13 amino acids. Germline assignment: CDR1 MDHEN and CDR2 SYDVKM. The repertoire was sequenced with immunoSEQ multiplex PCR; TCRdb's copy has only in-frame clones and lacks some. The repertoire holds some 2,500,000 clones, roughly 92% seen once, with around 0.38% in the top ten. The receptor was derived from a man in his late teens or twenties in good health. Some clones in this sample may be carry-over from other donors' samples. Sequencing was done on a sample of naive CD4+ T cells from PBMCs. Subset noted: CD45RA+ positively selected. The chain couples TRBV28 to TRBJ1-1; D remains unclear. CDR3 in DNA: TGTGCCAGCAGTCCCCAAAGACGGTCTGAAGCTTTCTTT. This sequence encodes CASSPQRRSEAFF.